A single sample is the source of the 17 T cell receptor beta chains below, sequenced in a study of blood T cells in healthy people across ages. The use of a sample-barcoded 5' primer and a J-beta primer mix characterized a second PCR of about 6 to 11 cycles. A single record per CDR3 protein comes from TCRdb applying MiXCR to the 5' RACE reads. The profile shows around 1,000,000 distinct CDR3 sequences, roughly two fifths of them singletons. The sequencing input was blood. The receptors originated from a man aged 18-30 years in good health.

In its sample, this clonotype was seen a few times. V gene TRBV14 combines with J gene TRBJ2-1; D may match TRBD1 or TRBD2 (5 bases each). The ends were cut back, 4 bases at V and 4 bases at J, with 14 bases in the middle. The CDR3 covers 15 residues. Germline V gene lookup returns CDR1 SGHDN and CDR2 FVKESK. This chain's CDR3 is CASSPGPRNYNEQFF. The CDR3 DNA sequence: TGTGCCAGCAGCCCGGGACCGAGAAATTACAATGAGCAGTTCTTC.

Only a few counts were recorded for this clonotype. The rearrangement joins TRBV3-1 to TRBJ1-2; perhaps TRBD1 as D (6 bases). Germline lookup yields CDR1 LGHDT and CDR2 YNNKEL (reference sequence). The CDR3 totals 14 residues. V was cut by 4 bases and J by 0 bases, with 9 bases left in between. CDR3 loop: CASSRQETNYGYTF. CDR3 sequence (DNA): TGTGCCAGCAGCCGACAGGAGACTAACTATGGCTACACCTTC.

V is TRBV15 and J is TRBJ2-3; 10 bases are a match to TRBD2. This CDR3 region has 16 residues. With 3 bases clipped from V and 8 bases from J, the junction kept 11 bases outside the gene matches. Looked up from germline, CDR1 is LNHNV and CDR2 is YYDKDF (reference sequence). CDR3 nucleotide sequence: TGTGCCACCAGCAGGACGGCTAGCGGGGGCCAGGGTACGCAGTATTTT. Residues: CATSRTASGGQGTQYF.

Ten or more counts support this clonotype. The J gene is TRBJ2-3, the V gene TRBV6-6, with D perhaps matching TRBD1 (6 bases). V lost 5 bases and J 0 bases, leaving 12 bases between the germline ends. The CDR3 loop spans 15 amino acids. Germline values: CDR1 MNHNY, CDR2 SVGAGI (reference sequence). Here the CDR3 DNA reads TGTGCCAGCAGTACCGGACAGCATAGCACAGATACGCAGTATTTT. It specifies CASSTGQHSTDTQYF.

The V and J genes are TRBV4-1 and TRBJ2-7; 8 bases line up with TRBD1. The CDR3 runs 15 residues. Germline values: CDR1 MGHRA, CDR2 YSYEKL. J lost 3 bases, V lost 0 bases, and 4 bases had no gene match. This CDR3 reads CASSQEGTGIYEQYF. CDR3 in DNA: TGCGCCAGCAGCCAAGAAGGGACAGGCATCTACGAGCAGTACTTC.

As concerns this clonotype: This sequence may be a read error, since a much larger clone differs from it by one base. J is TRBJ2-3 and V is TRBV3-1; D perhaps matches TRBD1 (5 bases). The CDR3 runs to 13 residues. Germline loops: CDR1 LGHDT, CDR2 YNNKEL (reference sequence). V was clipped by 0 bases and J by 11 bases, with 12 bases between them. DNA for the CDR3: TGTGCCAGCAGCCAAGATAGGGGTCGAGGGCAGTATTTT. Translated, it gives CASSQDRGRGQYF.

This chain links TRBV20-1 with TRBJ2-5; D gene unclear. This CDR3 comprises 13 residues. Germline CDR1 DFQATT, CDR2 SNEGSKA (reference sequence). The V end was cut by 3 bases, the J end by 1 base, with 9 bases between. Here the CDR3 reads CSARWGPQETQYF. The CDR3, as DNA: TGCAGTGCTAGGTGGGGTCCCCAAGAGACCCAGTACTTC.

This clonotype was detected once. The gene calls are TRBV9 and TRBJ1-1; 10 bases map to TRBD1. The CDR3 is 14 residues long. The V gene's germline CDR1 is SGDLS and CDR2 YYNGEE. The V segment lost 4 bases and the J segment 5 bases; nucleotides outside the gene matches: 5. The CDR3 DNA reads TGTGCCAGCAGCTACGGGACAGGGGAAACTGAAGCTTTCTTT. Protein: CASSYGTGETEAFF.

The V call is TRBV20-1, the J call TRBJ2-3; possibly TRBD1 for D (5 bases). V gave up 6 bases and J gave up 3 bases, with 19 bases separating them. Per germline, CDR1 DFQATT and CDR2 SNEGSKA (reference sequence). The CDR3 covers 15 residues. The CDR3: CSASRQGFGTDTQYF. Written as DNA, the CDR3 is TGCAGTGCCAGTCGCCAGGGCTTTGGGACAGATACGCAGTATTTT.

This clonotype was found a few times. Here the CDR3 DNA reads TGTGCCAGCAGCTTACGACAGGGACTGGACAATGAGCAGTTCTTC. It translates to CASSLRQGLDNEQFF. The V gene is TRBV7-2, the J gene TRBJ2-1, with a weak D call TRBD1 (7 bases). Trimming removed 2 bases from V and 5 bases from J, with 13 bases in between. The CDR3 loop spans 15 amino acids. Germline V lookup: CDR1 SGHTA, CDR2 FQGNSA. Full variable domain (rest looked up from reference TRBV7-2 and TRBJ2-1): GAGVSQSPSNKVTEKGKDVELRCDPISGHTALYWYRQSLGQGLEFLIYFQGNSAPDKSGLPSDRFSAERTGGSVSTLTIQRTQQEDSAVYLCASSLRQGLDNEQFFGPGTRLTVL.

The chain links TRBV5-5 to TRBJ1-4; 7 bases match TRBD1. CDR1 SGHKS and CDR2 YYEKEE come from the germline V gene (reference sequence). This CDR3 region has 16 residues. The junction had 3 bases not matched to a gene; V was cut back by 0 bases and J by 1 base. The CDR3 DNA reads TGTGCCAGCAGCTTGGCAGGGGGGGAAACTAATGAAAAACTGTTTTTT. It is translated as CASSLAGGETNEKLFF.

The CDR3 spells CASIKSGSEQFF. The CDR3 DNA is TGTGCCAGCATTAAGTCGGGGAGTGAGCAGTTCTTC. The chain is built from TRBV5-8 and TRBJ2-1; TRBD2 might be the D (5 bases). V was cut by 6 bases and J by 9 bases, with 13 bases left in between. Germline lookup yields CDR1 SGHTS and CDR2 YDEGEE. The CDR3 has 12 amino acids.

The rearrangement uses TRBV7-2 and TRBJ2-1, with TRBD2 as a possible D gene (5 bases). CDR1 and CDR2 (germline): SGHTA, FQGNSA. The CDR3 extends over 14 amino acids. V lost 1 base and J 6 bases, leaving 10 bases between the germline ends. CDR3 protein: CASSLERRPNEQFF. CDR3 bases: TGTGCCAGCAGCTTAGAGCGGCGCCCCAATGAGCAGTTCTTC. The complete variable domain, with remaining parts taken from reference TRBV7-2 and TRBJ2-1, reads GAGVSQSPSNKVTEKGKDVELRCDPISGHTALYWYRQSLGQGLEFLIYFQGNSAPDKSGLPSDRFSAERTGGSVSTLTIQRTQQEDSAVYLCASSLERRPNEQFFGPGTRLTVL.

This chain connects TRBV10-3 to TRBJ2-5; 7 bases map to TRBD2. CDR1 ENHRY and CDR2 SYGVKD come from the germline V gene. The CDR3 totals 13 residues. V lost 6 bases and J lost 5; bases outside the gene matches: 6. Here the CDR3 reads CAISPGGRETQYF. CDR3 DNA: TGTGCCATCAGCCCGGGGGGACGGGAGACCCAGTACTTC.

V is TRBV20-1 and J is TRBJ2-2; D may be TRBD2 (7 bases). The CDR3 covers 14 residues. Trimming left V 2 bases short and J 4 bases short, with 11 bases between. The germline gives CDR1 DFQATT, CDR2 SNEGSKA (reference sequence). The CDR3 DNA follows: TGCAGTGCTAGAAAGGGGGGGGGCACCGGGGAGCTGTTTTTT. It specifies CSARKGGGTGELFF.

This clonotype was recorded a few times. The chain links TRBV20-1 to TRBJ1-1; no clear D. V lost 0 bases to trimming and J lost 6 bases, with 17 bases between them. In germline, CDR1 is DFQATT, CDR2 SNEGSKA (reference sequence). This CDR3 is built from 15 residues. CDR3 region: CSAREGSTEDAEAFF. CDR3 nucleotides: TGCAGTGCTAGAGAGGGCAGTACGGAGGACGCTGAAGCTTTCTTT.

This rearrangement joins TRBV25-1 to TRBJ2-3; 11 bases line up with TRBD2. The CDR3 runs 15 residues. Unmatched junction bases numbered 6, after V lost 10 bases and J lost 0 bases. Germline CDR1 reads MGHDK; CDR2 reads SYGVNS. Here the CDR3 DNA reads TGTGCCACCGCGGGACTAGCGGTGAGCACAGATACGCAGTATTTT. Protein sequence: CATAGLAVSTDTQYF.